These T cell receptor beta chains were read from a single sample in a study of T-cell reconstitution after alpha-beta-depleted transplantation in children. TCRdb used MiXCR to reprocess the PCR reads, holding one entry per CDR3 protein. The sample lists roughly 50,000 distinct CDR3 sequences; 44% were seen once. The material was PBMCs, mostly from graft donor cells, obtained 360 days after TCRalphabeta/CD19-depleted stem cell transplant. The receptor set was obtained from a male patient younger than 18 who had a stem cell transplant for acute lymphoblastic leukemia, so the T cells may come from the graft donor. Each CDR3 is given with its conserved first and last residue. A D gene is named only where the DNA matches it firmly. Only part of the rows carry a size: once, few, many, or a class if the clone is expanded.

J: TRBJ2-7
size: -
length: 14
D: -
V: TRBV11-2
CDR3: CASSLWGALSEQYF
DNA: TGTGCCAGCAGCTTATGGGGGGCCCTCTCCGAGCAGTACTTC

J: TRBJ2-2
size: few
length: 14
D: -
V: TRBV28
CDR3: CASRPGLSTGELFF
DNA: TGTGCCAGCAGACCTGGACTGTCGACCGGGGAGCTGTTTTTT

J: TRBJ2-7
size: few
length: 14
D: -
V: TRBV20-1
CDR3: CSARTWTVNYEQYF
DNA: TGCAGTGCTAGAACCTGGACAGTCAACTACGAGCAGTACTTC

J: TRBJ2-1
size: -
length: 9
D: -
V: TRBV10-3
CDR3: CAIGSEQFF
DNA: TGTGCCATCGGTTCTGAGCAGTTCTTC

J: TRBJ2-1
size: -
length: 14
D: -
V: TRBV7-9
CDR3: CASSHPISSSEQFF
DNA: TGTGCCAGCAGCCACCCTATATCTAGCAGCGAGCAGTTCTTC

J: TRBJ2-5
size: few
length: 12
D: TRBD1
V: TRBV20-1
CDR3: CSARRGGETQYF
DNA: TGCAGTGCTAGGAGAGGGGGCGAGACCCAGTACTTC

J: TRBJ2-3
size: -
length: 16
D: -
V: TRBV4-1
CDR3: CASSQPPDSSTDTQYF
DNA: TGCGCCAGCAGCCAACCGCCGGACTCCTCTACAGATACGCAGTATTTT

J: TRBJ2-2
size: few
length: 15
D: TRBD1
V: TRBV20-1
CDR3: CSARRGTGGSGELFF
DNA: TGCAGTGCTAGGCGGGGGACAGGGGGCAGCGGGGAGCTGTTTTTT

J: TRBJ2-3
size: -
length: 12
D: -
V: TRBV6-6
CDR3: CASSYNWDTQYF
DNA: TGTGCCAGCAGTTATAATTGGGATACGCAGTATTTT

J: TRBJ1-1
size: -
length: 13
D: -
V: TRBV25-1
CDR3: CASSNGQFTEAFF
DNA: TGTGCCAGCAGTAACGGACAGTTTACTGAAGCTTTCTTT

J: TRBJ2-2
size: -
length: 15
D: TRBD1
V: TRBV5-6
CDR3: CASTPSTGIAGELFF
DNA: TGTGCCAGCACCCCTTCGACAGGGATTGCCGGGGAGCTGTTTTTT

J: TRBJ1-1
size: -
length: 12
D: -
V: TRBV29-1
CDR3: CSVVGGDTEAFF
DNA: TGCAGCGTTGTGGGCGGGGACACTGAAGCTTTCTTT

J: TRBJ2-1
size: -
length: 17
D: TRBD1
V: TRBV5-1
CDR3: CASSLELGTGLINEQFF
DNA: TGCGCCAGCAGCTTGGAATTAGGGACAGGGTTGATCAATGAGCAGTTCTTC

J: TRBJ2-7
size: many
length: 14
D: -
V: TRBV28
CDR3: CASSLSGIQYEQYF
DNA: TGTGCCAGCAGTTTATCCGGGATACAGTACGAGCAGTACTTC

J: TRBJ2-5
size: -
length: 16
D: -
V: TRBV14
CDR3: CASSQSGQGNPETQYF
DNA: TGTGCCAGCAGCCAATCGGGGCAGGGAAACCCAGAGACCCAGTACTTC

J: TRBJ2-3
size: -
length: 15
D: -
V: TRBV29-1
CDR3: CSVDDEGTHTDTQYF
DNA: TGCAGCGTTGATGACGAGGGCACTCACACAGATACGCAGTATTTT

J: TRBJ2-1
size: few
length: 16
D: -
V: TRBV27
CDR3: CASSFFRLGADNEQFF
DNA: TGTGCCAGCAGTTTTTTCAGGCTAGGGGCGGACAATGAGCAGTTCTTC

J: TRBJ2-3
size: -
length: 14
D: -
V: TRBV27
CDR3: CASSPGLGGKAQYF
DNA: TGTGCCAGCAGCCCTGGACTGGGGGGAAAGGCGCAGTATTTT

J: TRBJ2-2
size: -
length: 12
D: -
V: TRBV7-3
CDR3: CASRAGTGELFF
DNA: TGTGCCAGCAGGGCAGGGACCGGGGAGCTGTTTTTT

J: TRBJ1-2
size: -
length: 15
D: TRBD1
V: TRBV4-2
CDR3: CASSQVKGARYGYTF
DNA: TGTGCCAGCAGCCAAGTGAAGGGGGCTCGCTATGGCTACACCTTC

J: TRBJ2-7
size: few
length: 12
D: TRBD2
V: TRBV7-2
CDR3: CASSRLADEQYF
DNA: TGTGCCAGCAGTAGACTAGCCGACGAGCAGTACTTC

J: TRBJ2-7
size: -
length: 15
D: TRBD1
V: TRBV29-1
CDR3: CSVTRDREGSGEQYF
DNA: TGCAGCGTTACCCGGGACAGGGAAGGATCGGGAGAGCAGTACTTC

J: TRBJ2-3
size: -
length: 13
D: -
V: TRBV4-2
CDR3: CASKGALTDTQYF
DNA: TGTGCCAGCAAAGGGGCCCTCACAGATACGCAGTATTTT

J: TRBJ2-2
size: -
length: 16
D: -
V: TRBV20-1
CDR3: CSARSKTGSLSGELFF
DNA: TGCAGTGCTAGATCTAAGACAGGATCCCTTTCCGGGGAGCTGTTTTTT

J: TRBJ2-7
size: -
length: 13
D: -
V: TRBV15
CDR3: CATSRQGSYEQYF
DNA: TGTGCCACCAGCAGACAGGGGAGCTACGAGCAGTACTTC

J: TRBJ2-5
size: -
length: 13
D: -
V: TRBV29-1
CDR3: CSVEEGRKETQYF
DNA: TGCAGCGTTGAAGAGGGACGGAAAGAGACCCAGTACTTC

J: TRBJ1-5
size: -
length: 14
D: -
V: TRBV6-1
CDR3: CASRPDSGNQPQHF
DNA: TGTGCCAGCAGGCCCGACTCAGGGAATCAGCCCCAGCATTTT

J: TRBJ2-1
size: few
length: 15
D: -
V: TRBV9
CDR3: CASSVGGGPNNEQFF
DNA: TGTGCCAGCAGCGTAGGGGGCGGGCCAAACAATGAGCAGTTCTTC

J: TRBJ2-2
size: once
length: 16
D: TRBD1
V: TRBV18
CDR3: CASSPARTGNTGELFF
DNA: TGTGCCAGCTCGCCCGCCCGGACAGGGAACACCGGGGAGCTGTTTTTT

J: TRBJ2-1
size: -
length: 11
D: -
V: TRBV21-1
CDR3: CASRRYNEQFF
DNA: TGTGCCAGCAGAAGATACAATGAGCAGTTCTTC

J: TRBJ2-5
size: -
length: 16
D: -
V: TRBV7-3
CDR3: CASSTPPGHKEETQYF
DNA: TGTGCCAGCAGCACTCCCCCGGGACACAAAGAAGAGACCCAGTACTTC

J: TRBJ2-7
size: few
length: 15
D: TRBD2
V: TRBV28
CDR3: CASSPLSGGSYEQYF
DNA: TGTGCCAGCAGTCCCCTGTCGGGGGGCTCCTACGAGCAGTACTTC

J: TRBJ2-1
size: few
length: 15
D: TRBD1
V: TRBV4-3
CDR3: CASSRGTGAGNEQFF
DNA: TGCGCCAGCAGCCGAGGGACAGGGGCAGGCAATGAGCAGTTCTTC

J: TRBJ2-1
size: -
length: 15
D: TRBD2
V: TRBV9
CDR3: CASSVDWGGYNEQFF
DNA: TGTGCCAGCAGCGTAGATTGGGGGGGCTACAATGAGCAGTTCTTC

J: TRBJ2-7
size: -
length: 14
D: TRBD2
V: TRBV13
CDR3: CASSVSGTTYEQYF
DNA: TGTGCCAGCAGCGTTTCCGGGACTACATACGAGCAGTACTTC

J: TRBJ2-5
size: -
length: 13
D: -
V: TRBV29-1
CDR3: CSVDSGYQETQYF
DNA: TGCAGCGTTGACTCGGGATACCAAGAGACCCAGTACTTC

J: TRBJ2-7
size: few
length: 17
D: TRBD1
V: TRBV7-6
CDR3: CASSLVSGTANSYEQYF
DNA: TGTGCCAGCAGCTTAGTTTCCGGGACAGCCAACTCCTACGAGCAGTACTTC

J: TRBJ2-4
size: -
length: 16
D: -
V: TRBV28
CDR3: CASSFVREGRRNIQYF
DNA: TGTGCCAGCAGCTTCGTACGTGAGGGCAGAAGGAACATTCAGTACTTC

J: TRBJ1-1
size: few
length: 15
D: TRBD1
V: TRBV6-1
CDR3: CASRVRQGANTEAFF
DNA: TGTGCCAGCAGGGTTCGACAGGGGGCGAACACTGAAGCTTTCTTT

J: TRBJ1-1
size: -
length: 18
D: TRBD1
V: TRBV12-3/TRBV12-4
CDR3: CASTRPLYWGQGRSEAFF
DNA: TGTGCCAGCACCCGCCCCCTGTACTGGGGACAGGGCCGGTCTGAAGCTTTCTTT

J: TRBJ1-1
size: -
length: 13
D: -
V: TRBV12-3/TRBV12-4
CDR3: CANLRRGNTEAFF
DNA: TGTGCCAACCTTAGGCGGGGGAACACTGAAGCTTTCTTT

J: TRBJ1-1
size: -
length: 13
D: -
V: TRBV29-1
CDR3: CSVDGQGGTEAFF
DNA: TGCAGCGTTGACGGACAAGGTGGGACTGAAGCTTTCTTT

J: TRBJ2-1
size: -
length: 16
D: -
V: TRBV11-2
CDR3: CASSSMPGPSYNEQFF
DNA: TGTGCCAGCAGCTCAATGCCGGGACCCTCCTACAATGAGCAGTTCTTC

J: TRBJ2-5
size: -
length: 16
D: TRBD2
V: TRBV20-1
CDR3: CSATRLAGGPFETQYF
DNA: TGCAGTGCTACCAGACTAGCGGGGGGGCCCTTTGAGACCCAGTACTTC

J: TRBJ2-7
size: few
length: 12
D: -
V: TRBV3-1
CDR3: CASSQGAYEQYF
DNA: TGTGCCAGCAGCCAAGGGGCCTACGAGCAGTACTTC

J: TRBJ2-1
size: -
length: 18
D: -
V: TRBV20-1
CDR3: CSAQPLTRRESSYNEQFF
DNA: TGCAGTGCCCAACCTCTGACTAGGAGGGAAAGCTCCTACAATGAGCAGTTCTTC

J: TRBJ2-2
size: few
length: 14
D: -
V: TRBV28
CDR3: CASSLRGAGRELFF
DNA: TGTGCCAGCAGTTTGAGAGGGGCTGGGAGGGAGCTGTTTTTT

J: TRBJ1-2
size: -
length: 15
D: -
V: TRBV4-1
CDR3: CASSQEDTGIYGYTF
DNA: TGCGCCAGCAGCCAAGAAGACACAGGGATTTATGGCTACACCTTC

J: TRBJ2-7
size: -
length: 12
D: -
V: TRBV20-1
CDR3: CSATGDTYEQYF
DNA: TGCAGTGCTACCGGGGACACCTACGAGCAGTACTTC

J: TRBJ2-2
size: -
length: 13
D: -
V: TRBV11-3
CDR3: CASSQGHTGELFF
DNA: TGTGCCAGCAGCCAGGGGCACACCGGGGAGCTGTTTTTT

J: TRBJ2-2
size: -
length: 15
D: -
V: TRBV20-1
CDR3: CSARDEGTDTGELFF
DNA: TGCAGTGCTAGAGACGAGGGTACGGACACCGGGGAGCTGTTTTTT

J: TRBJ2-7
size: -
length: 15
D: TRBD1
V: TRBV7-2
CDR3: CASSSGQDRVGEQYF
DNA: TGTGCCAGCAGCTCGGGACAGGATCGAGTGGGGGAGCAGTACTTC